This entry features one T cell receptor (beta chain) sequence. What it binds is not known. Profiled with immunoSEQ multiplex PCR; TCRdb holds only in-frame clones, not every one. The sample yields about 46,000 clones, about 88% seen once. These data come from a study of OX40 agonist ivuxolimab in advanced cancers. On the study more broadly: Ivuxolimab is an agonistic anti-OX40 (CD134) antibody, and patients were treated with it. Those enrolled were approximately 83% male, with a mean age of around 58 years and ages from about 20 to 90. Whole-study findings and limits: In CD8+ T cells, expanded clones were on average more numerous than in CD4+.

The CDR3 is 14 amino acids. Trimming stripped 2 bases from V and 4 bases from J, with 12 bases between. Germline V gene lookup returns CDR1 MNHEY and CDR2 SMNVEV (reference sequence). Sampling times: baseline, cycle 4 day 1, cycle 7 day 1. This chain connects TRBV27 to TRBJ2-7; unclear D gene. The receptor was derived from an adult with an advanced solid tumor such as melanoma, head and neck, liver or kidney cancer. Sequences were derived from CD4+ or CD8+ T cells sorted from blood, sampled in a trial of the OX40 agonist ivuxolimab. In nucleotides, the CDR3 is TGTGCCAGCAGTTTAAATGGGCTACTTTACGAGCAGTACTTC. Protein: CASSLNGLLYEQYF.